The rows below give T cell receptor beta chains drawn from one sample of a study of shared clonotypes between healthy human individuals. Here immunoSEQ multiplex PCR was the method, and the copy in TCRdb shows in-frame clones only, minus some. Of over 1.4 million clones detected, around 97% appear once; the ten largest clones hold over 1%. The source material was naive CD4+ T cells sorted from blood. These receptors were obtained from a man aged 25-40 years in good health. Each CDR3 is given with its conserved first and last residue. A D gene is named only where the DNA matches it firmly.

D gene,J gene,V gene,CDR3 protein,CDR3 DNA
-,TRBJ1-5,TRBV7-9,CASSLEDGRNQPQHF,TGTGCCAGCAGCTTAGAGGACGGACGCAATCAGCCCCAGCATTTT
-,TRBJ2-1,TRBV28,CASSIGAGEQFF,TGTGCCAGCAGTATCGGGGCCGGTGAGCAGTTCTTC
TRBD2,TRBJ2-2,TRBV9,CASSVRTRGFEELFF,TGTGCCAGCAGCGTGCGGACTAGGGGATTTGAGGAGCTGTTTTTT
TRBD1,TRBJ2-7,TRBV6-5,CASIRTGDSYEQYF,TGTGCCAGCATCAGGACAGGGGACTCCTACGAGCAGTACTTC
-,TRBJ2-7,TRBV6-5,CASSPRTEPYEQYF,TGTGCCAGCAGTCCTCGAACTGAACCCTACGAGCAGTACTTC
-,TRBJ2-1,TRBV5-4,CASSLQGGNEQFF,TGTGCCAGCAGCTTACAGGGAGGGAATGAGCAGTTCTTC
-,TRBJ2-2,TRBV19,CASSTHLRSELFF,TGTGCCAGTAGTACCCACTTGAGGAGTGAGCTGTTTTTT
-,TRBJ2-7,TRBV5-1,CASSLQGGNYEQYF,TGCGCCAGCAGCTTGCAGGGCGGGAACTACGAGCAGTACTTC
-,TRBJ1-4,TRBV2,CASTQGGNEKLFF,TGTGCCAGCACGCAGGGTGGTAATGAAAAACTGTTTTTT
-,TRBJ1-3,TRBV13,CASSPPPGLGGNTIYF,TGTGCCAGCAGCCCTCCCCCAGGACTTGGAGGAAACACCATATATTTT
TRBD2,TRBJ2-3,TRBV10-2,CASRGLAGLDTQYF,TGCGCCAGCAGGGGACTAGCGGGACTAGATACGCAGTATTTT
-,TRBJ2-5,TRBV5-5,CASSRPGRKLQETQYF,TGTGCCAGCAGCCGACCTGGACGGAAACTTCAAGAGACCCAGTACTTC
TRBD2,TRBJ2-7,TRBV7-8,CASSAGGSPYEQYF,TGTGCCAGCAGCGCGGGGGGGAGTCCCTACGAGCAGTACTTC
TRBD1,TRBJ2-1,TRBV7-6,CASSLVAGGWNEQFF,TGTGCCAGCAGCTTAGTGGCAGGGGGCTGGAATGAGCAGTTCTTC
-,TRBJ1-2,TRBV14,CASSQDRTRGYTF,TGTGCCAGCAGCCAAGACCGGACGAGGGGCTACACCTTC
-,TRBJ2-1,TRBV28,CASSGGFSSYNEQFF,TGTGCCAGCAGCGGAGGGTTCTCCTCCTACAATGAGCAGTTCTTC
-,TRBJ2-7,TRBV28,CASSRGLSEQYF,TGTGCCAGCAGCCGGGGGCTCTCCGAGCAGTACTTC
-,TRBJ2-5,TRBV19,CASSRTLGEETQYF,TGTGCCAGTAGTCGAACATTGGGCGAGGAGACCCAGTACTTC
-,TRBJ2-1,TRBV6-6,CASSMGIHEQFF,TGTGCCAGCAGCATGGGGATACATGAGCAGTTCTTC
TRBD1,TRBJ1-1,TRBV28,CASSFTGGGWTEAFF,TGTGCCAGCAGTTTCACAGGGGGCGGATGGACTGAAGCTTTCTTT
-,TRBJ2-3,TRBV28,CASSFFPTRFTDTQYF,TGTGCCAGCAGTTTCTTTCCGACACGGTTCACAGATACGCAGTATTTT
-,TRBJ2-1,TRBV9,CASSALTRSSYNEQFF,TGTGCCAGCAGCGCATTGACGAGGAGCTCCTACAATGAGCAGTTCTTC
TRBD2,TRBJ2-1,TRBV4-3,CASSHPRGGSYNEQFF,TGCGCCAGCAGCCACCCCCGCGGGGGCTCCTACAATGAGCAGTTCTTC
-,TRBJ1-1,TRBV5-4,CASSVDVRNTEAFF,TGTGCCAGCAGCGTGGACGTAAGGAACACTGAAGCTTTCTTT